A single sample gave rise to the 19 T cell receptor beta chains below, sequenced in a study of T cell changes during pregnancy in multiple sclerosis. Sequenced by immunoSEQ multiplex PCR; TCRdb stores in-frame clones only, minus some. The sample shows roughly 90,000 clones, approximately 89% of them seen only once. The input for sequencing was peripheral blood, taken before pregnancy. These receptors originate from a female donor with multiple sclerosis, enrolled in a pregnancy study.

The V call is TRBV7-8, the J call TRBJ1-5; weak D call: TRBD1 (5 bases). Deletions cut 4 bases from V and 11 bases from J, with 27 bases between. CDR3 length equals 17 residues. Germline V lookup: CDR1 SGHVS, CDR2 FQNEAQ. The CDR3, as DNA: TGTGCCAGCAGCTCCAAGGAAGGCAGGGAAAGGATCAAGTCCCAGCATTTT. Translated, it gives CASSSKEGRERIKSQHF. The variable domain in full, completed from reference TRBV7-8 and TRBJ1-5, reads GAGVSQSPRYKVAKRGQDVALRCDPISGHVSLFWYQQALGQGPEFLTYFQNEAQLDKSGLPSDRFFAERPEGSVSTLKIQRTQQEDSAVYLCASSSKEGRERIKSQHFGDGTRLSIL.

For this clone: Germline is not matched at one junction end, which may reflect a read error. This chain connects TRBV5-4 to TRBJ2-7; TRBD1 might be the D (6 bases). This CDR3 spans 13 amino acids. Germline lookup yields CDR1 SGHNT and CDR2 YYREEE (reference sequence). CDR3 protein: CEDRQASTSEQYF. CDR3 nucleotides: TGCGAGGATCGACAGGCCTCTACGAGCGAGCAGTACTTC.

The chain combines TRBV27 with TRBJ1-1; D not certain. Trimming removed 5 bases at V and 4 bases at J, with 14 bases between. This CDR3 contains 14 residues. The germline V gene encodes CDR1 MNHEY and CDR2 SMNVEV (reference sequence). The CDR3 DNA reads as TGTGCCAGCAGTCGGAGGGAGGGAGGCACTGAAGCTTTCTTT. Protein: CASSRREGGTEAFF.

V is TRBV30 and J is TRBJ2-7, with 14 bases that match TRBD2. Per germline, CDR1 GTSNPN and CDR2 SVGIG (reference sequence). The CDR3 consists of 15 residues. The ends lost 2 bases at V and 12 bases at J; junction bases unmatched: 12. The chain's CDR3 is CAWSKGAGTSGSWYF. In DNA form, the CDR3 reads TGTGCCTGGAGTAAGGGGGCGGGGACTAGCGGGAGTTGGTACTTC. The entire variable domain, with the rest obtained from reference TRBV30 and TRBJ2-7, is as follows: SQTIHQWPATLVQPVGSPLSLECTVEGTSNPNLYWYRQAAGRGLQLLFYSVGIGQISSEVPQNLSASRPQDRQFILSSKKLLLSDSGFYLCAWSKGAGTSGSWYFGPGTRLTVT.

The J gene is TRBJ2-1, the V gene TRBV6-8; tentative D call: TRBD1 (5 bases). V was trimmed by 9 bases and J by 0 bases, leaving 9 bases between them. Germline CDR1 and CDR2: MNHGY and SAAAGT. The CDR3 has 13 amino acids. CDR3 sequence: CARDTSSYNEQFF. In nucleotides, the CDR3 is TGTGCCAGGGACACGAGCTCCTACAATGAGCAGTTCTTC.

The chain couples TRBV7-9 to TRBJ2-2; 9 nucleotides align to TRBD1. Trimming at V came to 6 bases and at J to 5 bases, leaving 4 bases not matched to a gene. Per the germline V gene, CDR1 is SEHNR and CDR2 is FQNEAQ (reference sequence). The CDR3 loop spans 14 amino acids. The CDR3 is CASSQTGGTGELFF. CDR3 coding DNA: TGTGCCAGCAGTCAGACAGGGGGGACCGGGGAGCTGTTTTTT. The whole variable domain, remainder taken from reference TRBV7-9 and TRBJ2-2, is DTGVSQNPRHKITKRGQNVTFRCDPISEHNRLYWYRQTLGQGPEFLTYFQNEAQLEKSRLLSDRFSAERPKGSFSTLEIQRTEQGDSAMYLCASSQTGGTGELFFGEGSRLTVL.

This clone was detected only once. This rearrangement joins TRBV9 to TRBJ2-1; D perhaps matches TRBD2 (5 bases). CDR3 size: 15 residues. V dropped 2 bases and J dropped 7 bases, with 16 bases sitting between them. The germline gives CDR1 SGDLS, CDR2 YYNGEE. CDR3 loop: CASSVVSAGVNEQFF. The CDR3 DNA reads as TGTGCCAGCAGCGTCGTCTCGGCGGGCGTGAATGAGCAGTTCTTC. Supplemented by reference TRBV9 and TRBJ2-1, the full variable domain reads DSGVTQTPKHLITATGQRVTLRCSPRSGDLSVYWYQQSLDQGLQFLIQYYNGEERAKGNILERFSAQQFPDLHSELNLSSLELGDSALYFCASSVVSAGVNEQFFGPGTRLTVL.

V gene TRBV18 combines with J gene TRBJ2-2, with a weak D call TRBD2 (5 bases). Germline lookup yields CDR1 KGHSH and CDR2 LQKENI. The ends were cut back, 3 bases at V and 7 bases at J, with 15 bases in the middle. This CDR3 has 15 amino acids. This CDR3 reads CASSPERPNVGELFF. CDR3 sequence (DNA): TGTGCCAGCTCACCTGAGCGGCCTAACGTCGGGGAGCTGTTTTTT.

The sample holds one count of this clone. The chain carries TRBV27 and TRBJ1-1; D gene unclear. Germline-derived CDR1 and CDR2 are MNHEY and SMNVEV (reference sequence). CDR3 length equals 14 residues. V gave up 5 bases and J gave up 6 bases, with 16 bases separating them. Here the CDR3 reads CASSTHFLSAEAFF. The CDR3 DNA sequence: TGTGCCAGCAGTACACACTTTCTGAGCGCTGAAGCTTTCTTT.

The chain is built from TRBV7-2 and TRBJ2-1; 9 positions match TRBD2. Germline-derived CDR1 and CDR2 are SGHTA and FQGNSA. This CDR3 is built from 13 residues. V gave up 1 base and J gave up 15 bases; unmatched junction bases: 7. The CDR3 DNA reads as TGTGCCAGCAGCTTAGGACTAGCGGAGAGGGGGTTCTTC. Protein product: CASSLGLAERGFF.

The rearrangement links TRBV27 to TRBJ1-1; D is undetermined. This CDR3 is 14 amino acids long. V was cut by 3 bases and J by 0 bases, with 8 bases left in between. Per germline, CDR1 MNHEY and CDR2 SMNVEV (reference sequence). This chain's CDR3 is CASSFRQMNTEAFF. In DNA form, the CDR3 reads TGTGCCAGCAGTTTCCGTCAGATGAACACTGAAGCTTTCTTT.

The V call is TRBV11-2, the J call TRBJ1-1, with D uncertain. Looked up from germline, CDR1 is SGHAT and CDR2 is FQNNGV. Trimming removed 0 bases at V and 10 bases at J, with 12 bases between. The CDR3 sequence is 13 residues long. CDR3 region: CASSLERGFGAFF. CDR3 nucleotides: TGTGCCAGCAGCTTAGAGCGCGGGTTCGGAGCTTTCTTT.

V gene TRBV7-3 combines with J gene TRBJ2-3, with TRBD1 matching over 9 bases. This CDR3 region has 15 residues. Germline V gene lookup returns CDR1 SGHTA and CDR2 FQGTGA. J was trimmed by 6 bases and V by 1 base; bases with no gene match: 5. The CDR3, as DNA: TGTGCCAGCAGCTTAAGACAGGGGGTCAGGGATACGCAGTATTTT. It translates to CASSLRQGVRDTQYF. Together with reference TRBV7-3 and TRBJ2-3, the CDR3 gives the full variable domain: GAGVSQTPSNKVTEKGKYVELRCDPISGHTALYWYRQSLGQGPEFLIYFQGTGAADDSGLPNDRFFAVRPEGSVSTLKIQRTERGDSAVYLCASSLRQGVRDTQYFGPGTRLTVL.

The chain links TRBV9 to TRBJ2-5, with 10 bases identical to TRBD2. This CDR3 is built from 16 residues. Germline V gene data show CDR1 as SGDLS and CDR2 as YYNGEE. With 0 bases clipped from V and 7 bases from J, the junction kept 9 bases outside the gene matches. Here the CDR3 DNA reads TGTGCCAGCAGCGTAGCGGCTAGCGGGGGTGTAGGGACCCAGTACTTC. Its translation: CASSVAASGGVGTQYF.

The V gene is TRBV6-1, the J gene TRBJ1-5; TRBD1 might be the D (5 bases). V lost 6 bases and J lost 2, with 14 bases in between. The CDR3 length is 15 residues. CDR1 and CDR2 (germline): MNHNS, SASEGT. DNA of the CDR3: TGTGCCAGCAGGTCGGGGGAGGTTGGCAATCAGCCCCAGCATTTT. It is translated as CASRSGEVGNQPQHF.

The chain carries TRBV14 and TRBJ2-7, with 9 nucleotides matching TRBD2. CDR1 and CDR2 (germline): SGHDN, FVKESK. This CDR3 has 15 residues. Unmatched junction bases numbered 5, after V lost 0 bases and J lost 5 bases. The CDR3 sequence is CASSQEAGGQDEQYF. The DNA of the CDR3 is TGTGCCAGCAGCCAAGAGGCGGGGGGGCAGGACGAGCAGTACTTC.

V is TRBV10-3 and J is TRBJ1-6; 7 bases are a match to TRBD1. Germline CDR1 is ENHRY and CDR2 is SYGVKD. The CDR3 runs to 15 residues. V trimming: 2 bases; J trimming: 7 bases; junction bases outside the gene matches: 5. The CDR3 spells CAISERVRGNSPLHF. The DNA for the CDR3 is TGTGCCATCAGTGAGCGGGTCAGGGGGAATTCACCCCTCCACTTT.

In its sample, this clone was seen once. This sequence joins TRBV30 and TRBJ2-7, with TRBD2 as a possible D gene (5 bases). The CDR3 covers 12 residues. Trimming removed 0 bases at V and 4 bases at J, with 7 bases between. The V gene's germline CDR1 is GTSNPN and CDR2 SVGIG (reference sequence). The CDR3 DNA is TGTGCCTGGAGTGTTTCGGGGTACGAGCAGTACTTC. Translation: CAWSVSGYEQYF.

This rearrangement joins TRBV19 to TRBJ2-2; D perhaps matches TRBD1 (5 bases). V was trimmed by 4 bases and J by 6 bases, leaving 9 bases between them. This CDR3 spans 13 amino acids. Germline assignment: CDR1 LNHDA and CDR2 SQIVND (reference sequence). The CDR3 is CASSTRGSGELFF. CDR3 sequence (DNA): TGTGCCAGTAGTACAAGGGGTTCCGGGGAGCTGTTTTTT.